These 24 T cell receptor beta chains were sequenced from one sample in a study of blood T cell repertoires in COVID-19. Some clones are missing from TCRdb's copy, which holds only in-frame ones; the method was immunoSEQ multiplex PCR. The sample records roughly 140,000 clones, roughly 80% being singletons. Sequencing was done on a sample of PBMCs or T cells enriched from blood (not recorded which). These receptors were taken from a woman aged 40 to 49 who had recovered from COVID-19.

The J gene is TRBJ1-2, the V gene TRBV7-2; D is perhaps TRBD1 (5 bases). This CDR3 comprises 13 residues. Germline CDR1 SGHTA, CDR2 FQGNSA. Trimming left V 5 bases short and J 9 bases short, with 16 bases between. The CDR3 nucleotides are TGTGCCAGCAGCGCCATCTCAGGGATTAGCTACACCTTC. Protein product: CASSAISGISYTF.

This clone was counted a single time. The genes are TRBV4-1 and TRBJ1-1; 9 nucleotides align to TRBD1. J gave up 3 bases and V 6 bases, and 5 bases lay outside the gene matches. The V gene's germline CDR1 is MGHRA and CDR2 YSYEKL. The CDR3 consists of 14 residues. In nucleotides, the CDR3 is TGCGCCAGCAGAACCGGACAGGGGTACACTGAAGCTTTCTTT. Translation gives CASRTGQGYTEAFF.

The CDR3 nucleotides read TGTGCCAGCAGCCTCGGTCACCGGGTCCAACATTCCTACGAGCAGTACTTC. This translates into CASSLGHRVQHSYEQYF. The V call is TRBV11-2, the J call TRBJ2-7; D is undetermined. Germline lookup yields CDR1 SGHAT and CDR2 FQNNGV. Trimming removed 5 bases at V and 1 base at J, with 21 bases between. The CDR3 extends over 17 amino acids.

CDR3 residues: CASSWRREKGSNEQFF. The CDR3 region has the DNA TGTGCCAGCAGCTGGAGGCGGGAGAAGGGCTCCAATGAGCAGTTCTTC. The V gene is TRBV5-4, the J gene TRBJ2-1; 7 bases are shared with TRBD2. J gave up 6 bases and V 3 bases, and 12 bases lay outside the gene matches. The germline CDR1 and CDR2 sequences are SGHNT and YYREEE (reference sequence). The CDR3 totals 16 residues.

This rearrangement joins TRBV4-1 to TRBJ1-2; maybe TRBD1 (5 bases). The CDR3 consists of 16 residues. V dropped 0 bases and J dropped 4 bases, with 15 bases sitting between them. Germline lookup yields CDR1 MGHRA and CDR2 YSYEKL. The CDR3 coding sequence is TGCGCCAGCAGCCAAGATTCGGCCACAAGGGGCTATGGCTACACCTTC. Protein: CASSQDSATRGYGYTF.

The genes are TRBV3-1 (or the pseudogene TRBV3-2) and TRBJ2-1; the D gene is possibly TRBD2 (5 bases). Germline V lookup: CDR1 LGHDT, CDR2 YNNKEL (reference sequence). CDR3 length: 11 amino acids. V was shortened by 8 bases and J by 5 bases, with 7 bases between the two germline ends. Written as DNA, the CDR3 is TGTGCCAGCGGAGCGGACAATGAGCAGTTCTTC. Translation gives CASGADNEQFF.

This clone came up a few times. The rearrangement joins TRBV18 to TRBJ1-5; perhaps TRBD1 as D (6 bases). The CDR3 sequence is 14 residues long. With 3 bases removed from V and 5 bases from J, the gap between germline ends came to 11 bases. Per the germline V gene, CDR1 is KGHSH and CDR2 is LQKENI. The chain's CDR3 is CASSPRTDDQPQHF. CDR3 sequence (DNA): TGTGCCAGCTCACCTAGGACAGATGATCAGCCCCAGCATTTT.

The rearrangement uses TRBV7-2 and TRBJ2-5, with D maybe TRBD1 (5 bases). The CDR3 contains 11 residues. From germline, CDR1 is SGHTA and CDR2 FQGNSA. With 1 base removed from V and 9 bases from J, the gap between germline ends came to 6 bases. CDR3 nucleotide sequence: TGTGCCAGCAGCTTAGGGGGCCCCCAGTACTTC. This codes for CASSLGGPQYF.

This chain joins TRBV24-1 and TRBJ1-2; possible D gene TRBD1, 5 bases. The V gene's germline CDR1 is KGHDR and CDR2 SFDVKD. CDR3 size: 12 residues. Trimming left V 7 bases short and J 5 bases short, with 10 bases between. The CDR3 loop reads CATSQEGYGYTF. For the CDR3, the DNA is TGTGCCACCAGCCAGGAGGGGTATGGCTACACCTTC.

The rearrangement joins TRBV7-6 to TRBJ2-1, with unresolved D. This CDR3 is 15 amino acids long. The ends were cut back, 1 base at V and 0 bases at J, with 7 bases in the middle. Germline values: CDR1 SGHVS, CDR2 FNYEAQ. CDR3 in DNA: TGTGCCAGCAGCTTAGGACATTTCTCCTACAATGAGCAGTTCTTC. This gives the protein CASSLGHFSYNEQFF. The full variable domain, completed using reference TRBV7-6 and TRBJ2-1, is GAGVSQSPRYKVTKRGQDVALRCDPISGHVSLYWYRQALGQGPEFLTYFNYEAQQDKSGLPNDRFSAERPEGSISTLTIQRTEQRDSAMYRCASSLGHFSYNEQFFGPGTRLTVL.

The chain combines TRBV29-1 with TRBJ1-4, with 10 bases fitting TRBD1. V was pared by 7 bases and J by 3 bases, with 2 bases of the junction left unmatched. The CDR3 length is 13 residues. CDR1 SQVTM and CDR2 ANQGSEA come from the germline V gene. In DNA form, the CDR3 reads TGCAGCGCCGGACAGGGGGCTAATGAAAAACTGTTTTTT. It encodes CSAGQGANEKLFF.

V is TRBV13 and J is TRBJ2-3; no definite D call. Per germline, CDR1 PRHDT and CDR2 FYEKMQ (reference sequence). The CDR3 is 13 residues long. Trimming pared 8 bases from V and 1 base from J, leaving 10 bases between. The CDR3 region has the DNA TGTGCCAGCCTCCGGAGAGGCACAGATACGCAGTATTTT. This gives the protein CASLRRGTDTQYF.

CDR3 coding DNA: TGTGCCAGCAGCTTAAATTCTAGCCCAAGGCGGGCGATCTACAATGAGCAGTTCTTC. Protein product: CASSLNSSPRRAIYNEQFF. V gene TRBV11-2 combines with J gene TRBJ2-1; TRBD2 might be the D (5 bases). Trimming removed 2 bases at V and 3 bases at J, with 23 bases between. The CDR3 loop spans 19 amino acids. Germline V gene lookup returns CDR1 SGHAT and CDR2 FQNNGV.

J is TRBJ1-6 and V is TRBV13; D is perhaps TRBD1 (5 bases). Germline CDR1 PRHDT, CDR2 FYEKMQ (reference sequence). The CDR3 has 12 amino acids. Trimming took 5 bases from V and 7 from J, leaving 6 bases between them. The CDR3 DNA reads as TGTGCCAGCAGCCCAGGGAATTCACCCCTCCACTTT. Encoded protein: CASSPGNSPLHF.

The gene calls are TRBV6-5 and TRBJ2-7, with 13 bases matching TRBD2. Germline CDR1 and CDR2: MNHEY and SVGAGI. Trimming took 5 bases from V and 6 from J; bases not matched to a gene: 7. This CDR3 has 15 amino acids. CDR3 amino acids: CASSLLAGGRGEQYF. Written as DNA, the CDR3 is TGTGCCAGCAGTCTACTAGCGGGGGGGCGAGGCGAGCAGTACTTC.

In its sample, this clone was seen once. The rearrangement links TRBV5-4 to TRBJ1-4, with 7 bases lining up with TRBD1. J gave up 6 bases and V 3 bases, and 5 bases lay outside the gene matches. From germline, CDR1 is SGHNT and CDR2 YYREEE (reference sequence). The CDR3 contains 14 residues. Here the CDR3 DNA reads TGTGCCAGCAGCTCGGACAGGCGGGATGAAAAACTGTTTTTT. It specifies CASSSDRRDEKLFF.

The gene calls are TRBV7-3 and TRBJ2-1; D is ambiguous. The germline V and J ends were trimmed by 1 base and 5 bases, with 12 bases remaining between them. Germline CDR1 reads SGHTA; CDR2 reads FQGTGA. This CDR3 spans 15 amino acids. The CDR3 protein is CASSLSGSRHNEQFF. CDR3 nucleotide sequence: TGTGCCAGCAGCTTAAGCGGCTCCCGCCACAATGAGCAGTTCTTC. Full variable domain (missing parts from reference TRBV7-3 and TRBJ2-1): GAGVSQTPSNKVTEKGKYVELRCDPISGHTALYWYRQSLGQGPEFLIYFQGTGAADDSGLPNDRFFAVRPEGSVSTLKIQRTERGDSAVYLCASSLSGSRHNEQFFGPGTRLTVL.

The J gene is TRBJ2-5, the V gene TRBV29-1; 7 bases line up with TRBD1. The CDR3 spans 14 residues. Per germline, CDR1 SQVTM and CDR2 ANQGSEA. The trim removed 6 bases at V and 2 bases at J, leaving 9 bases unmatched. This CDR3 is CSVGDRTRQETQYF. The CDR3 DNA sequence: TGCAGCGTGGGGGACAGAACGAGGCAAGAGACCCAGTACTTC.

The CDR3 is CASSPGHLSNQPQHF. Written as DNA, the CDR3 is TGTGCCAGCTCACCGGGACACCTTAGCAATCAGCCCCAGCATTTT. The rearrangement joins TRBV18 to TRBJ1-5; TRBD1 is a possible D gene (6 bases). CDR3 length: 15 amino acids. Germline V CDR1 and CDR2: KGHSH, LQKENI. V lost 3 bases to trimming and J lost 0 bases, with 9 bases between them.

This chain joins TRBV7-8 and TRBJ1-2; D is perhaps TRBD1 (5 bases). Germline V gene data show CDR1 as SGHVS and CDR2 as FQNEAQ. The CDR3 extends over 15 amino acids. The V end lost 5 bases, the J end lost 4 bases, and 17 bases lay between the germline ends. CDR3 nucleotide sequence: TGTGCCAGCAGCCCCCCGGGACTGAAGGGCTATGGCTACACCTTC. Protein product: CASSPPGLKGYGYTF. Using reference TRBV7-8 and TRBJ1-2 for the parts outside the CDR3, the full variable domain is GAGVSQSPRYKVAKRGQDVALRCDPISGHVSLFWYQQALGQGPEFLTYFQNEAQLDKSGLPSDRFFAERPEGSVSTLKIQRTQQEDSAVYLCASSPPGLKGYGYTFGSGTRLTVV.

The V and J genes are TRBV5-1 and TRBJ1-1; a possible D gene is TRBD1 (6 bases). This CDR3 contains 16 residues. In germline, CDR1 is SGHRS, CDR2 YFSETQ. V lost 4 bases, J lost 11 bases, and 27 bases lay in between. This chain's CDR3 is CASSAERQASFPEAFF. The CDR3 coding sequence is TGCGCCAGCAGCGCGGAAAGACAGGCGTCTTTCCCCGAGGCTTTCTTT. The variable domain in full, with the rest retrieved from reference TRBV5-1 and TRBJ1-1, is KAGVTQTPRYLIKTRGQQVTLSCSPISGHRSVSWYQQTPGQGLQFLFEYFSETQRNKGNFPGRFSGRQFSNSRSEMNVSTLELGDSALYLCASSAERQASFPEAFFGQGTRLTVV.

This clone was seen many times. The chain links TRBV29-1 to TRBJ2-2, with D tentatively TRBD1 (5 bases). Germline V gene data show CDR1 as SQVTM and CDR2 as ANQGSEA. The CDR3 extends over 15 amino acids. The ends were cut back, 3 bases at V and 6 bases at J, with 17 bases in the middle. This chain's CDR3 is CSVDSGRAQPGELFF. CDR3 sequence (DNA): TGCAGCGTTGACTCAGGCAGGGCGCAGCCCGGGGAGCTGTTTTTT.

This chain's CDR3 is CSAFTSTDTQYF. CDR3 DNA: TGCAGCGCTTTTACTAGCACAGATACGCAGTATTTT. The V call is TRBV29-1, the J call TRBJ2-3; D is uncertain. Trimming took off 7 bases at V and 0 bases at J, with 8 bases between the two ends. Germline V gene lookup returns CDR1 SQVTM and CDR2 ANQGSEA. The CDR3 sequence is 12 residues long.

The V gene is TRBV28, the J gene TRBJ1-2, with 11 bases lining up with TRBD1. Germline V gives CDR1 MDHEN, CDR2 SYDVKM. The CDR3 has 16 residues. V lost 8 bases, J lost 3 bases, and 11 bases stayed unmatched. CDR3 amino acids: CASLPGQGVSYYGYTF. The DNA for the CDR3 is TGTGCCAGCCTACCGGGACAGGGGGTTAGTTACTATGGCTACACCTTC.